This TCR beta chain comes out of a study of T cell changes during pregnancy in multiple sclerosis. Sequencing was performed with immunoSEQ multiplex PCR; in TCRdb, only in-frame clones are kept and a portion is missing. This table has tens of thousands of clones, around 93% appearing once. Trimming pared 5 bases from V and 4 bases from J, leaving 8 bases between. The CDR3 loop spans 13 amino acids. Germline assignment: CDR1 SGHVS and CDR2 FQNEAQ. The sequence came from a female donor with multiple sclerosis, enrolled in a pregnancy study. The sample was peripheral blood, taken in the third trimester of pregnancy. The rearrangement links TRBV7-8 to TRBJ2-2; D is uncertain. The CDR3 bases are TGTGCCAGCAGCACGACAATCACCGGGGAGCTGTTTTTT. This encodes CASSTTITGELFF.